A selection of T cell receptor beta chains follows, all from one sample in a study of control samples from healthy donors and cancer patients. Sequencing was performed with immunoSEQ multiplex PCR; in TCRdb, only in-frame clones are kept and a portion is missing. The table has 99,000 or so clones, around 82% seen once. The sample was blood. The receptors were sampled from a woman in her fifties or sixties in good health. The CDR3 runs from the conserved cysteine through the conserved F or W. A D gene is named only where the DNA matches it firmly. Where a row states a size, it is once, few, many or the class of an expanded clone; other rows omit it.

d_call	clone_size	v_call	j_call	cdr3_aa	cdr3_nt
TRBD1	.	TRBV5-8	TRBJ1-4	CASSGTGKVRSEKLFF	TGTGCCAGCAGTGGGACAGGGAAGGTACGGAGCGAAAAACTGTTTTTT
TRBD1	.	TRBV6-5	TRBJ1-2	CASSRSTGGDYGYTF	TGTGCCAGCAGCCGCTCGACAGGGGGCGACTATGGCTACACCTTC
TRBD1	.	TRBV19	TRBJ1-5	CASSGTGGLGNQPQHF	TGTGCCAGTAGCGGGACAGGGGGCTTGGGCAATCAGCCCCAGCATTTT
.	.	TRBV3-1/TRBV3-2	TRBJ2-1	CASSQNVGGPNEQFF	TGTGCCAGCAGCCAAAATGTGGGGGGGCCCAATGAGCAGTTCTTC
.	few	TRBV2	TRBJ2-1	CASSESGGAPHEQFF	TGTGCCAGCAGTGAATCGGGGGGCGCTCCACATGAGCAGTTCTTC
TRBD2	.	TRBV7-9	TRBJ2-5	CASSGSGGAETQYF	TGTGCCAGCAGCGGGAGCGGGGGGGCAGAGACCCAGTACTTC
TRBD2	.	TRBV7-9	TRBJ2-7	CASSLTHLGGSSYEQYF	TGTGCCAGCAGCTTAACGCATCTCGGGGGGAGCTCCTACGAGCAGTACTTC
TRBD2	once	TRBV7-2	TRBJ2-3	CASSRASGDTDTQYF	TGTGCCAGCAGCCGCGCTAGCGGGGACACAGATACGCAGTATTTT
.	.	TRBV29-1	TRBJ2-5	CSVDVTQETQYF	TGCAGCGTTGATGTCACTCAAGAGACCCAGTACTTC
.	.	TRBV6-6	TRBJ1-6	CASSLQGNNSPLHF	TGTGCCAGCAGTCTCCAGGGAAATAATTCACCCCTCCACTTT
.	.	TRBV10-3	TRBJ1-4	CATAQLGEKLFF	TGTGCCACAGCACAGTTAGGTGAAAAACTGTTTTTT
TRBD2	.	TRBV11-3	TRBJ2-1	CASSLTSGRSALYNEQFF	TGTGCCAGCAGCCTTACTAGCGGGAGATCGGCTTTGTACAATGAGCAGTTCTTC
.	.	TRBV18	TRBJ2-2	CASSPRGGNTGELFF	TGTGCCAGCTCACCCCGCGGCGGGAACACCGGGGAGCTGTTTTTT
TRBD1	.	TRBV28	TRBJ2-1	CASSLGPGTGTYNEQFF	TGTGCCAGCAGTTTGGGCCCCGGGACAGGGACTTACAATGAGCAGTTCTTC
.	.	TRBV4-2	TRBJ2-2	CASSPNRNTGELFF	TGTGCCAGCAGTCCAAACAGGAACACCGGGGAGCTGTTTTTT
TRBD1	.	TRBV6-5	TRBJ1-2	CASSETGVGYGYTF	TGTGCCAGCAGCGAGACAGGGGTCGGCTATGGCTACACCTTC
.	.	TRBV5-6	TRBJ2-7	CASSLAETPSGEQYF	TGTGCCAGCAGCTTGGCCGAAACTCCTTCAGGCGAGCAGTACTTC
.	.	TRBV19	TRBJ2-3	CASMGTDTQYF	TGTGCCAGCATGGGGACAGATACGCAGTATTTT
TRBD2	once	TRBV6-6	TRBJ2-5	CASKLAENQETQYF	TGTGCCAGCAAACTAGCGGAAAACCAAGAGACCCAGTACTTC
.	once	TRBV6-5	TRBJ1-1	CASSYHTEAFF	TGTGCCAGCAGTTATCATACTGAAGCTTTCTTT
.	.	TRBV5-1	TRBJ1-5	CASSFFGGSAQHF	TGCGCCAGCAGCTTCTTTGGCGGCTCGGCCCAGCATTTT
TRBD1	.	TRBV19	TRBJ1-1	CASSYPTGATEAFF	TGTGCCAGTAGTTACCCGACAGGGGCCACTGAAGCTTTCTTT
.	.	TRBV6-5	TRBJ1-3	CAAIRTSGNTIYF	TGTGCCGCTATTAGAACCTCTGGAAACACCATATATTTT
.	once	TRBV6-5	TRBJ1-1	CATSRRENTEAFF	TGTGCCACTTCGAGAAGGGAGAACACTGAAGCTTTCTTT
.	.	TRBV14	TRBJ1-3	CASSQDTGSTIYF	TGTGCCAGCAGCCAAGATACAGGGAGCACCATATATTTT
.	.	TRBV19	TRBJ1-3	CASSTGRPGNTIYF	TGTGCCAGTAGCACAGGGAGGCCTGGAAACACCATATATTTT
.	.	TRBV5-1	TRBJ1-2	CASSPHLQGKDGYTF	TGCGCCAGCAGCCCCCATCTACAGGGTAAGGATGGCTACACCTTC
.	.	TRBV5-1	TRBJ2-2	CASSLVGQTNTGELFF	TGCGCCAGCAGCTTGGTAGGGCAGACTAACACCGGGGAGCTGTTTTTT
TRBD1	.	TRBV7-9	TRBJ2-5	CASSLGTAKETQYF	TGTGCCAGCAGCCTCGGGACAGCTAAAGAGACCCAGTACTTC
.	.	TRBV12-3/TRBV12-4	TRBJ1-3	CASRWGSGNTIYF	TGTGCCAGCAGGTGGGGATCTGGAAACACCATATATTTT
.	.	TRBV19	TRBJ2-2	CASSIGGLNTGELFF	TGTGCCAGTAGTATAGGGGGGCTCAACACCGGGGAGCTGTTTTTT
.	.	TRBV2	TRBJ2-2	CASRGGPAPPGYTGELFF	TGTGCCAGCAGGGGGGGACCTGCTCCTCCAGGGTACACCGGGGAGCTGTTTTTT
TRBD2	.	TRBV11-3	TRBJ2-3	CASSLVAGSDTQYF	TGTGCCAGCAGCTTAGTAGCGGGATCAGATACGCAGTATTTT
TRBD1	.	TRBV19	TRBJ2-7	CASRPGQGAYEQYF	TGTGCCAGCAGACCGGGACAGGGAGCCTACGAGCAGTACTTC
.	.	TRBV9	TRBJ2-2	CASSVVGNTGELFF	TGTGCCAGCAGCGTAGTTGGGAACACCGGGGAGCTGTTTTTT
.	.	TRBV5-4	TRBJ1-1	CASNKGVNTEAFF	TGTGCCAGCAACAAAGGAGTGAACACTGAAGCTTTCTTT
.	.	TRBV5-6	TRBJ1-5	CASSLGSAPQHF	TGTGCCAGCAGCTTGGGCTCGGCCCCCCAGCATTTT
TRBD2	few	TRBV6-5	TRBJ2-3	CASSYTTSETDTQYF	TGTGCCAGCAGTTACACAACTAGCGAGACAGATACGCAGTATTTT
.	.	TRBV19	TRBJ1-2	CASSPGRSPGYTF	TGTGCCAGTAGTCCTGGACGGTCTCCCGGCTACACCTTC
.	.	TRBV4-3	TRBJ2-7	CASSQASDSYEQYF	TGCGCCAGCAGCCAAGCTAGCGACTCCTACGAGCAGTACTTC
.	.	TRBV30	TRBJ1-1	CAWRAGYNTEAFF	TGTGCCTGGAGAGCAGGGTATAACACTGAAGCTTTCTTT
.	.	TRBV20-1	TRBJ2-3	CSANRGDTQYF	TGCAGTGCCAACCGGGGTGATACGCAGTATTTT
.	.	TRBV6-6	TRBJ1-3	CASSLQGKGNTIYF	TGTGCCAGTAGCCTCCAGGGGAAAGGAAACACCATATATTTT
.	.	TRBV28	TRBJ2-5	CASSFADRFTQTQYF	TGTGCCAGCAGTTTCGCTGACAGGTTTACGCAGACCCAGTACTTC
TRBD1	.	TRBV2	TRBJ2-7	CASSQTGIIDEQYF	TGTGCCAGCAGTCAGACAGGGATCATAGACGAGCAGTACTTC
.	.	TRBV19	TRBJ1-2	CASSKEASRWPGYGYTF	TGTGCCAGTAGTAAGGAGGCCAGTCGGTGGCCGGGCTATGGCTACACCTTC